The 25 T cell receptor beta chains below were found in one sample sequenced in a study of blood T cell repertoires in COVID-19. Clones were sequenced by immunoSEQ multiplex PCR, and TCRdb holds only the in-frame ones, with some missing. The table has about 100,000 clones, about 80% seen once. The sequencing input was peripheral blood. These receptors were obtained from a man between 65 and 79 years old with active or convalescent COVID-19.

The V gene is TRBV24-1, the J gene TRBJ2-1, with TRBD2 matching over 7 bases. The germline CDR1 and CDR2 sequences are KGHDR and SFDVKD. V shed 1 base and J 0 bases; nucleotides not matched to a gene: 2. This CDR3 region has 16 residues. In DNA, the CDR3 is TGTGCCACCAGTGATTTTGGCGGGAGCTCCTACAATGAGCAGTTCTTC. This translates into CATSDFGGSSYNEQFF.

The rearrangement uses TRBV6-6 and TRBJ1-2; D might be TRBD1 (5 bases). This CDR3 spans 16 amino acids. Germline loops: CDR1 MNHNY, CDR2 SVGAGI (reference sequence). V was cut by 6 bases and J by 5 bases, with 22 bases left in between. The CDR3 loop is CASRPFQGYIYYGYTF. The DNA for the CDR3 is TGTGCCAGCAGACCCTTTCAGGGATATATTTATTATGGCTACACCTTC.

The genes are TRBV14 and TRBJ1-3; D perhaps matches TRBD1 (5 bases). Germline values: CDR1 SGHDN, CDR2 FVKESK. The CDR3 has 15 amino acids. V shed 2 bases and J shed 5 bases, with 13 bases lying between them. CDR3 region: CASSQHQGLRNTIYF. The CDR3 DNA follows: TGTGCCAGCAGCCAACATCAGGGTCTGAGAAACACCATATATTTT.

The chain combines TRBV6-5 with TRBJ1-5; D is ambiguous. Trimming shortened V by 4 bases and J by 4 bases, and 5 bases separated the two germline ends. The V gene's germline CDR1 is MNHEY and CDR2 SVGAGI. This CDR3 comprises 12 residues. In nucleotides, the CDR3 is TGTGCCAGCAGTTCCCAGAATCAGCCCCAGCATTTT. It yields the protein CASSSQNQPQHF.

As for this clone: This CDR3 is also generated by other DNA sequences in the sample. The chain links TRBV5-1 to TRBJ2-7; D not resolved. Looked up from germline, CDR1 is SGHRS and CDR2 is YFSETQ. The CDR3 covers 12 residues. V dropped 4 bases and J dropped 6 bases, with 11 bases sitting between them. CDR3 sequence reads: CASSLESSEQYF. For the CDR3, the DNA is TGCGCCAGCAGCCTAGAAAGTTCCGAGCAGTACTTC.

This chain joins TRBV6-5 and TRBJ1-1; unclear D gene. V shed 10 bases and J shed 6 bases, with 9 bases lying between them. From germline, CDR1 is MNHEY and CDR2 SVGAGI. The CDR3 covers 10 residues. The CDR3 nucleotides are TGTGCCACTTTTTCCGCTGAAGCTTTCTTT. Translated, it gives CATFSAEAFF.

The count of this clone is one. The gene calls are TRBV19 and TRBJ1-4; 7 positions match TRBD1. There are 14 residues in the CDR3. The V gene end was trimmed by 4 bases and the J gene end by 6 bases; junction bases not matched to a gene: 5. CDR1 is LNHDA, CDR2 SQIVND, per germline (reference sequence). The CDR3 coding sequence is TGTGCCAGTAGTAGGGGACAGATCGATGAAAAACTGTTTTTT. This sequence encodes CASSRGQIDEKLFF.

A remark on this clone: The sample has other DNA sequences that encode this CDR3 too. The chain is built from TRBV7-2 and TRBJ1-4; D remains ambiguous. Germline lookup yields CDR1 SGHTA and CDR2 FQGNSA. V gave up 4 bases and J gave up 0 bases, with 3 bases separating them. CDR3 length: 13 amino acids. The CDR3 here is CASSSATNEKLFF. For the CDR3, the DNA is TGTGCCAGCAGCTCGGCAACTAATGAAAAACTGTTTTTT.

This clone was recorded a few times. The chain links TRBV6-6 to TRBJ1-1, with D perhaps TRBD1 (6 bases). CDR3 length: 14 residues. Trimming took off 8 bases at V and 3 bases at J, with 16 bases between the two ends. The germline gives CDR1 MNHNY, CDR2 SVGAGI (reference sequence). The CDR3 sequence: CASHPNREHTEAFF. Written as DNA, the CDR3 is TGTGCCAGCCACCCCAACAGGGAACACACTGAAGCTTTCTTT.

This chain uses TRBV6-1 with TRBJ2-1; D remains ambiguous. This CDR3 has 11 amino acids. V shed 2 bases and J shed 8 bases, with 4 bases lying between them. CDR1 and CDR2 (germline): MNHNS, SASEGT. The CDR3 loop reads CASSEPYEQFF. The CDR3 nucleotides read TGTGCCAGCAGTGAACCCTATGAGCAGTTCTTC.

J is TRBJ1-6 and V is TRBV30; TRBD1 matches at 7 bases. CDR1 GTSNPN and CDR2 SVGIG come from the germline V gene (reference sequence). Germline trimming cut 4 bases from V and 9 bases from J; bases unmatched to any gene: 15. The CDR3 is made up of 16 amino acids. The CDR3: CAWKRIGQVEISPLHF. The CDR3, as DNA: TGTGCCTGGAAAAGAATAGGACAGGTCGAAATTTCACCCCTCCACTTT.

CDR3 sequence reads: CASSWKTSGGHNEQFF. In DNA, the CDR3 is TGCGCCAGCAGCTGGAAGACTAGCGGGGGGCATAATGAGCAGTTCTTC. V usage is TRBV5-1 and J usage is TRBJ2-1; 13 bases are a match to TRBD2. CDR1 and CDR2 from the germline V gene are SGHRS and YFSETQ. With 3 bases clipped from V and 7 bases from J, the junction kept 7 bases outside the gene matches. CDR3 length equals 16 residues.

This clone has a single count. The chain links TRBV18 to TRBJ2-7; tentatively, D is TRBD1 (6 bases). The CDR3 is 15 amino acids. V lost 5 bases to trimming and J lost 0 bases, with 14 bases between them. The germline V gene encodes CDR1 KGHSH and CDR2 LQKENI. CDR3 sequence: CASSTGQTSSYEQYF. CDR3 sequence (DNA): TGTGCCAGCTCAACCGGACAGACGAGCTCCTACGAGCAGTACTTC.

V is TRBV11-1 and J is TRBJ2-3; 8 bases line up with TRBD2. The CDR3 consists of 16 residues. Germline-derived CDR1 and CDR2 are SGHAT and FQDESV (reference sequence). Trimming cost V 5 bases and J 2 bases; bases outside gene matches: 9. The CDR3 bases are TGTGCCAGCAGCCCTAGGGGGACTAGAGTCACAGATACGCAGTATTTT. Its translation is CASSPRGTRVTDTQYF.

This rearrangement joins TRBV6-5 to TRBJ1-6; 7 nucleotides match TRBD1. The length of the CDR3 is 15 residues. V shed 6 bases and J 10 bases; nucleotides not matched to a gene: 12. CDR1 MNHEY and CDR2 SVGAGI come from the germline V gene. CDR3 residues: CASRKSQGRGSPLHF. The CDR3 DNA reads as TGTGCCAGCAGGAAATCACAGGGGAGAGGGTCACCCCTCCACTTT.

The count of this clone is one. V and J are TRBV27 and TRBJ1-2, with a weak D call TRBD1 (5 bases). Germline assignment: CDR1 MNHEY and CDR2 SMNVEV (reference sequence). V dropped 2 bases and J dropped 8 bases, with 12 bases sitting between them. The CDR3 spans 13 residues. CDR3 bases: TGTGCCAGCAGTTTACACCCCGGGGGGGGCTACACCTTC. It specifies CASSLHPGGGYTF.

This chain connects TRBV18 to TRBJ1-6; 8 bases match TRBD1. Trimming at V came to 2 bases and at J to 7 bases, leaving 4 bases not matched to a gene. Looked up from germline, CDR1 is KGHSH and CDR2 is LQKENI. The CDR3 covers 15 residues. In DNA, the CDR3 is TGTGCCAGCTCACCAGGAGCAGGGGGCAATTCACCCCTCCACTTT. The encoded protein is CASSPGAGGNSPLHF.

The V call is TRBV2, the J call TRBJ1-6; 9 bases are a match to TRBD1. CDR3 length: 15 residues. Germline values: CDR1 SNHLY, CDR2 FYNNEI. The ends lost 2 bases at V and 7 bases at J; junction bases unmatched: 3. CDR3 sequence: CASSEIGQGNSPLHF. CDR3 bases: TGTGCCAGCAGTGAAATCGGACAGGGGAATTCACCCCTCCACTTT.

This sequence joins TRBV19 and TRBJ2-3, with 7 bases identical to TRBD2. V dropped 5 bases and J dropped 1; count of bases not matched to a gene: 9. Per the germline V gene, CDR1 is LNHDA and CDR2 is SQIVND (reference sequence). The CDR3 totals 16 residues. The CDR3 DNA sequence: TGTGCCAGTAGTCCCCACCAGCGGGGCCGCACAGATACGCAGTATTTT. Translated, it gives CASSPHQRGRTDTQYF.

The chain has TRBV5-6 and TRBJ1-1; 9 nucleotides align to TRBD1. The CDR3 has 18 amino acids. From germline, CDR1 is SGHDT and CDR2 YYEEEE. Trimming at V came to 1 base and at J to 11 bases, leaving 21 bases not matched to a gene. The CDR3 protein is CASSLYVQVGTGLPSAFF. In DNA form, the CDR3 reads TGTGCCAGCAGCTTGTACGTCCAGGTTGGGACAGGGTTGCCCTCGGCTTTCTTT.

Here the CDR3 reads CASSGDRGRLAGLGEQFF. Here the CDR3 DNA reads TGTGCCAGTAGTGGTGACAGGGGCCGACTAGCGGGATTGGGTGAGCAGTTCTTC. The genes are TRBV19 and TRBJ2-1, with TRBD2 matching over 11 bases. This CDR3 region has 18 residues. J gave up 9 bases and V 5 bases, and 18 bases lay outside the gene matches. From germline, CDR1 is LNHDA and CDR2 SQIVND (reference sequence).

This chain uses TRBV24-1 with TRBJ2-1; tentatively, D is TRBD2 (6 bases). The germline CDR1 and CDR2 sequences are KGHDR and SFDVKD. The ends were cut back, 7 bases at V and 2 bases at J, with 20 bases in the middle. There are 17 residues in the CDR3. CDR3 coding DNA: TGTGCCACCAGGGGTAACGGGAGAGGGGAAACCTACAATGAGCAGTTCTTC. Encoded protein: CATRGNGRGETYNEQFF.

The rearrangement joins TRBV6-1 to TRBJ2-3, with 11 bases lining up with TRBD2. The junction had 1 base not matched to a gene; V was cut back by 0 bases and J by 2 bases. Per the germline V gene, CDR1 is MNHNS and CDR2 is SASEGT. CDR3 length: 16 amino acids. The chain's CDR3 is CASSEASGGATDTQYF. The CDR3 coding sequence is TGTGCCAGCAGTGAAGCTAGCGGGGGGGCCACAGATACGCAGTATTTT.

The chain is built from TRBV28 and TRBJ2-4; 7 positions agree with TRBD1. This CDR3 region has 13 residues. V was pared by 5 bases and J by 6 bases, with 4 bases of the junction left unmatched. Germline V CDR1 and CDR2: MDHEN, SYDVKM. Here the CDR3 reads CASSPRDRNIQYF. CDR3 DNA sequence: TGTGCCAGCAGTCCCCGGGACAGAAACATTCAGTACTTC.

The V call is TRBV6-5, the J call TRBJ2-2; 8 bases are shared with TRBD2. The J segment lost 0 bases and the V segment lost 6 bases, leaving 3 bases of the junction unmatched. The length of the CDR3 is 15 residues. Germline assignment: CDR1 MNHEY and CDR2 SVGAGI. The CDR3 nucleotides read TGTGCCAGCAGGGCGGGGGGCGCGAACACCGGGGAGCTGTTTTTT. This codes for CASRAGGANTGELFF.